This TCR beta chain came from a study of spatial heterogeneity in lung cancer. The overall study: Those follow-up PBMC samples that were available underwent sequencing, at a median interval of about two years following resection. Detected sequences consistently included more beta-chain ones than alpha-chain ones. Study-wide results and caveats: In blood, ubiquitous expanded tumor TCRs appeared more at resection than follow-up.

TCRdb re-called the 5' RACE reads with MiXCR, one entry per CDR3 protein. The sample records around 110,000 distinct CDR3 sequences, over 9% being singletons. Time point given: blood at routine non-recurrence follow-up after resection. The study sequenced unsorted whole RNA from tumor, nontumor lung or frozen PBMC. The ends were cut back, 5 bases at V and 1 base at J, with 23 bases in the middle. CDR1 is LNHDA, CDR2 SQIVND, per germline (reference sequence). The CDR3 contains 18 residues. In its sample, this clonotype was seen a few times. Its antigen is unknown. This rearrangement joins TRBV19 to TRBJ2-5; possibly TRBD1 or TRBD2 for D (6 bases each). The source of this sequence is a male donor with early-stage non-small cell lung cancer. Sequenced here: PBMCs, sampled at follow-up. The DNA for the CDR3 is TGTGCCAGTAGTCCTCCCGGACTACTCCCGGACAGCCAAGAGACCCAGTACTTC. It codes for CASSPPGLLPDSQETQYF.